The TCR beta chain described here comes from a study of blood T cell repertoires in COVID-19. Across the study: Samples came from the United States, Italy and Spain, spanning acute and convalescent COVID-19.

Per the original data handling: Estimates of nucleated cell counts were drawn from the amplification of reference gene primers. Assay used: immunoSEQ multiplex PCR; TCRdb lists only in-frame clones, some missing. Clone size and V and J calls were adopted from that table, with D and trimming inferred from the DNA. Among 150,000 to 200,000 clones listed, 78% were seen once. Trimming removed 2 bases at V and 2 bases at J, with 18 bases between. The CDR3 has 18 residues. CDR1 is LGHNA, CDR2 YSLEER, per germline. The sequenced sample consisted of peripheral blood. The chain carries TRBV4-3 and TRBJ2-2; TRBD1 is a possible D gene (6 bases). This TCR was recovered from a woman aged 80 or older with active or convalescent COVID-19. In DNA form, the CDR3 reads TGCGCCAGCAGCCAATTCATGACAGGCGCCCTAAACACCGGGGAGCTGTTTTTT. This codes for CASSQFMTGALNTGELFF.